These 12 T cell receptor beta chains were sequenced from one sample in a study of Ad26.COV2.S vaccination and SARS-CoV-2 variants. As for treatment: around 19 received Ad26.COV2.S at low or high dose, single or two shots; roughly 5 received placebo; per-sample allocation not given. Sampling was done on day 63 after the first vaccine or placebo injection. The protocol was immunoSEQ multiplex PCR, while the TCRdb copy is restricted to in-frame clones and leaves out a portion. The sample contains about 420,000 clones, approximately 90% of which appear only once. This material consisted of peripheral blood, taken in a trial of Ad26.COV2.S vaccine versus placebo. The receptor set was obtained from a person aged 18-60 years who received the Ad26.COV2.S COVID-19 vaccine or a placebo.

This chain connects TRBV9 to TRBJ2-2, with D possibly being TRBD1 (5 bases). The V end lost 0 bases, the J end lost 1 base, and 13 bases lay between the germline ends. There are 17 residues in the CDR3. In germline, CDR1 is SGDLS, CDR2 YYNGEE. CDR3: CASSVGGRVMNTGELFF. The CDR3 nucleotides read TGTGCCAGCAGCGTAGGAGGCAGGGTTATGAACACCGGGGAGCTGTTTTTT.

The chain recombines TRBV6-6 with TRBJ2-6, with D unclear. This CDR3 has 16 amino acids. The germline gives CDR1 MNHNY, CDR2 SVGAGI (reference sequence). V lost 2 bases and J lost 0, with 8 bases in between. The CDR3: CASSYDTYSGANVLTF. The CDR3 bases are TGTGCCAGCAGTTACGACACCTACTCTGGGGCCAACGTCCTGACTTTC.

The chain recombines TRBV5-6 with TRBJ2-6, with no clear D. The CDR3 spans 16 residues. The V gene's germline CDR1 is SGHDT and CDR2 YYEEEE. Trimming shortened V by 0 bases and J by 0 bases, and 7 bases separated the two germline ends. Here the CDR3 reads CASSLVQLSGANVLTF. CDR3 bases: TGTGCCAGCAGCTTGGTGCAGCTCTCTGGGGCCAACGTCCTGACTTTC.

This chain uses TRBV29-1 with TRBJ2-1; D may be TRBD2 (6 bases). Germline V lookup: CDR1 SQVTM, CDR2 ANQGSEA. The CDR3 totals 16 residues. The germline V and J ends were trimmed by 4 bases and 4 bases, with 20 bases remaining between them. Written as DNA, the CDR3 is TGCAGCGTTGTGCCGGGGCGGGGATTAGGTTACAATGAGCAGTTCTTC. It codes for CSVVPGRGLGYNEQFF.

The V gene is TRBV10-3, the J gene TRBJ2-6; TRBD1 agrees at 7 bases. CDR3 length equals 15 residues. J gave up 0 bases and V 9 bases, and 5 bases lay outside the gene matches. Germline CDR1 and CDR2: ENHRY and SYGVKD. CDR3: CAISDRSSGANVLTF. DNA for the CDR3: TGTGCCATTTCGGACAGGAGCTCTGGGGCCAACGTCCTGACTTTC.

The chain uses TRBV2 and TRBJ1-2, with D tentatively TRBD1 (5 bases). Per the germline V gene, CDR1 is SNHLY and CDR2 is FYNNEI. With 10 bases removed from V and 7 bases from J, the gap between germline ends came to 16 bases. The CDR3 loop spans 12 amino acids. CDR3 protein: CAISPRAGGYTF. The DNA for the CDR3 is TGTGCCATCTCCCCCAGGGCTGGTGGCTACACCTTC.

CDR3 loop: CASSPVGTGFYGYTF. The CDR3 bases are TGTGCCAGCAGTCCCGTCGGGACAGGGTTCTATGGCTACACCTTC. The chain has TRBV27 and TRBJ1-2; 9 positions match TRBD1. Germline V gene data show CDR1 as MNHEY and CDR2 as SMNVEV (reference sequence). The V segment lost 5 bases and the J segment 4 bases; nucleotides outside the gene matches: 8. This CDR3 spans 15 amino acids.

The CDR3, as DNA: TGTGCCAGCAGCCCTGCCGGCTACACCCAGTACTTC. This translates into CASSPAGYTQYF. The chain uses TRBV7-9 and TRBJ2-5; D is unclear. Germline values: CDR1 SEHNR, CDR2 FQNEAQ (reference sequence). The V end lost 5 bases, the J end lost 8 bases, and 12 bases lay between the germline ends. This CDR3 spans 12 amino acids.

The rearrangement links TRBV19 to TRBJ1-5; TRBD1 matches 7 bases. The junction had 6 bases not matched to a gene; V was cut back by 6 bases and J by 4 bases. Germline CDR1 LNHDA, CDR2 SQIVND (reference sequence). The CDR3 runs to 14 residues. The CDR3: CASSLQGYNQPQHF. CDR3 coding DNA: TGTGCCAGTAGCCTACAGGGGTATAATCAGCCCCAGCATTTT.

This chain uses TRBV9 with TRBJ2-5, with 8 bases lining up with TRBD1. Per germline, CDR1 SGDLS and CDR2 YYNGEE. This CDR3 region has 15 residues. V gave up 2 bases and J gave up 2 bases; unmatched junction bases: 5. The CDR3 sequence: CASSVGTGGQETQYF. The CDR3, as DNA: TGTGCCAGCAGCGTGGGAACAGGGGGACAAGAGACCCAGTACTTC.

The genes are TRBV4-3 and TRBJ2-5; D is undetermined. Looked up from germline, CDR1 is LGHNA and CDR2 is YSLEER. CDR3 length: 13 amino acids. The germline V and J ends were trimmed by 1 base and 6 bases, with 9 bases remaining between them. This CDR3 is CASSQVWEKTQYF. As DNA, the CDR3 is TGCGCCAGCAGCCAAGTCTGGGAAAAGACCCAGTACTTC.

J is TRBJ1-3 and V is TRBV7-9; D unresolved. The CDR3 covers 15 residues. Germline CDR1 and CDR2: SEHNR and FQNEAQ (reference sequence). Trimming stripped 5 bases from V and 0 bases from J, with 11 bases between. The CDR3 region is CASSPRASSGNTIYF. The CDR3 DNA sequence: TGTGCCAGCAGCCCAAGGGCGTCCTCTGGAAACACCATATATTTT.